This T cell receptor (beta chain) derives from a study of T-cell memory formation after mild COVID-19. General study points: Day 15 to 85 contracting clones showed balanced CD4/CD8; later expanders leaned CD4+.

A few counts support this clonotype. The antigen is unknown. CDR3 length equals 14 residues. Germline V lookup: CDR1 SGHNT, CDR2 YYREEE (reference sequence). Trimming left V 1 base short and J 6 bases short, with 14 bases between. TCRdb re-called the 5' RACE reads with MiXCR, one entry per CDR3 protein. The top ten hold roughly 9.1% of the sample, which has 450,000 to 650,000 distinct CDR3 sequences, less than 25% seen once. The chain combines TRBV5-4 with TRBJ2-7; possibly TRBD2 for D (5 bases). This sequence was found in an adult woman who had mild COVID-19 (a few samples of this study predate the infection). Cell type and time point are not known. Input material: PBMCs or a T cell subset sorted from them (not recorded which). The CDR3 DNA is TGTGCCAGCAGCTTGCCTGGTTCGGGGATCGAGCAGTACTTC. It encodes CASSLPGSGIEQYF.